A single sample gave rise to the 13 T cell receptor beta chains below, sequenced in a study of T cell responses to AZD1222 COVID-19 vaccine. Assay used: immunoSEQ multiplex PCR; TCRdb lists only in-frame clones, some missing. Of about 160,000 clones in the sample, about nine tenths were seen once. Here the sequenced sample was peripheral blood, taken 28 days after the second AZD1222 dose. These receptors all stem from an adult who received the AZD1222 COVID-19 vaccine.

The DNA of the CDR3 is TGTGCCAGCTCTAATGCGTATGAGCAGTTCTTC. This encodes CASSNAYEQFF. The chain couples TRBV13 to TRBJ2-1; D is ambiguous. Germline-derived CDR1 and CDR2 are PRHDT and FYEKMQ (reference sequence). This CDR3 contains 11 residues. Trimming removed 8 bases from V and 8 bases from J, with 10 bases in between.

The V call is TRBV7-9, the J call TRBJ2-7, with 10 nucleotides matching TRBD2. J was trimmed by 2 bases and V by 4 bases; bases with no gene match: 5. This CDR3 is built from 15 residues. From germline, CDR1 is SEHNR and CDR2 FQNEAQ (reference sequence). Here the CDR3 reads CASSWASGSAYEQYF. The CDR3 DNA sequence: TGTGCCAGCAGCTGGGCTAGCGGGAGTGCCTACGAGCAGTACTTC.

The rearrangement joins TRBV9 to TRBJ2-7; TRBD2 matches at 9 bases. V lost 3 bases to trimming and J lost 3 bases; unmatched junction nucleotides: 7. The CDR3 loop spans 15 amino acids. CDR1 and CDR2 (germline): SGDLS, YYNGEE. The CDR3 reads CASSAHPSGIYEQYF. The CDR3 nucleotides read TGTGCCAGCAGCGCACATCCTAGCGGGATCTACGAGCAGTACTTC.

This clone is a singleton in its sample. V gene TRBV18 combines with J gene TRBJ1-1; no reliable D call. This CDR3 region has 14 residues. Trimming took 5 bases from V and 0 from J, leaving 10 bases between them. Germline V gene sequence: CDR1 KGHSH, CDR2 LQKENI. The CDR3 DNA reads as TGTGCCAGCTCATACCGGAACATGAACACTGAAGCTTTCTTT. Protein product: CASSYRNMNTEAFF.

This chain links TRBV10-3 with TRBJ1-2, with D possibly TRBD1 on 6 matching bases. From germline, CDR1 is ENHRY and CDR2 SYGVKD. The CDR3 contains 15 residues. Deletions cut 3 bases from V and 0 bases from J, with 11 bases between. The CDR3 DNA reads TGTGCCATCAGTGACTCGACAGGCCCTAACTATGGCTACACCTTC. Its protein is CAISDSTGPNYGYTF.

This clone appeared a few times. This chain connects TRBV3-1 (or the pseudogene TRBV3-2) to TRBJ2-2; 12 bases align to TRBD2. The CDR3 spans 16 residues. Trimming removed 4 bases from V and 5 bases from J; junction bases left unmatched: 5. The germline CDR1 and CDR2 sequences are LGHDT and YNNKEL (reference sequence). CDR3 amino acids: CASSRGLAGRTGELFF. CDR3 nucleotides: TGTGCCAGCAGCCGTGGACTAGCGGGACGGACCGGGGAGCTGTTTTTT.

CDR3 sequence reads: CASSAIGVSSYNEQFF. Written as DNA, the CDR3 is TGTGCCAGCAGCGCCATTGGGGTTAGCTCCTACAATGAGCAGTTCTTC. The chain couples TRBV27 to TRBJ2-1; D not resolved. The germline V gene encodes CDR1 MNHEY and CDR2 SMNVEV (reference sequence). Trimming left V 6 bases short and J 0 bases short, with 15 bases between. This CDR3 spans 16 amino acids.

The CDR3 DNA sequence: TGTGCCAGCAGCCGGGACCGGCATAAAGATACGCAGTATTTT. As protein: CASSRDRHKDTQYF. The chain joins TRBV6-4 to TRBJ2-3; perhaps D is TRBD1 or TRBD2 (5 bases each). Trimming stripped 6 bases from V and 5 bases from J, with 15 bases between. Germline CDR1 is MRHNA and CDR2 is SNTAGT. The CDR3 runs to 14 residues.

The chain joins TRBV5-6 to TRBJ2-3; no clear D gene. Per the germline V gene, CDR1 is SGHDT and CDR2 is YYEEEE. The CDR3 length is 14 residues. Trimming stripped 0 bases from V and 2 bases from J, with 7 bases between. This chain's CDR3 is CASSLAVNTDTQYF. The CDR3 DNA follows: TGTGCCAGCAGCTTGGCCGTGAACACAGATACGCAGTATTTT. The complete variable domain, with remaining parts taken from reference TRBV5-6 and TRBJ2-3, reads DAGVTQSPTHLIKTRGQQVTLRCSPKSGHDTVSWYQQALGQGPQFIFQYYEEEERQRGNFPDRFSGHQFPNYSSELNVNALLLGDSALYLCASSLAVNTDTQYFGPGTRLTVL.

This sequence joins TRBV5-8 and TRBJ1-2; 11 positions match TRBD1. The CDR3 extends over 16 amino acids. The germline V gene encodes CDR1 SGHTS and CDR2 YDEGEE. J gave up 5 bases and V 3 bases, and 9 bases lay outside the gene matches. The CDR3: CASSSRDRGTLYGYTF. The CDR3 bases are TGTGCCAGCAGCTCCAGGGACAGGGGGACCCTTTATGGCTACACCTTC. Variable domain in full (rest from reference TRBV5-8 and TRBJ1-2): EAGVTQSPTHLIKTRGQQATLRCSPISGHTSVYWYQQALGLGLQFLLWYDEGEERNRGNFPPRFSGRQFPNYSSELNVNALELEDSALYLCASSSRDRGTLYGYTFGSGTRLTVV.

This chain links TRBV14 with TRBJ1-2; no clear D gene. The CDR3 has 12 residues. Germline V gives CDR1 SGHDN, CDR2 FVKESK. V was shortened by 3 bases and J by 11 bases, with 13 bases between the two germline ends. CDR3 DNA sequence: TGTGCCAGCAGCCAGGCCCCCGGTCGGTACACCTTC. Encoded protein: CASSQAPGRYTF.

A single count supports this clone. CDR3 residues: CASSSALAGGNEQFF. CDR3 DNA: TGTGCCAGCAGTTCCGCGTTAGCGGGGGGGAATGAGCAGTTCTTC. The chain combines TRBV6-6 with TRBJ2-1, with 11 nucleotides matching TRBD2. The CDR3 spans 15 residues. Germline V gene data show CDR1 as MNHNY and CDR2 as SVGAGI (reference sequence). With 4 bases clipped from V and 7 bases from J, the junction kept 6 bases outside the gene matches.

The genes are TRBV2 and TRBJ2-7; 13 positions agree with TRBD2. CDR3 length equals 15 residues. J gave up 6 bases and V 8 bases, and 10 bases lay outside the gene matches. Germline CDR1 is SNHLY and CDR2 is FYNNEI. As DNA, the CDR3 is TGTGCCAGCCTAGCGGGACTAGCGGGGTCAAGCGAGCAGTACTTC. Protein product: CASLAGLAGSSEQYF.